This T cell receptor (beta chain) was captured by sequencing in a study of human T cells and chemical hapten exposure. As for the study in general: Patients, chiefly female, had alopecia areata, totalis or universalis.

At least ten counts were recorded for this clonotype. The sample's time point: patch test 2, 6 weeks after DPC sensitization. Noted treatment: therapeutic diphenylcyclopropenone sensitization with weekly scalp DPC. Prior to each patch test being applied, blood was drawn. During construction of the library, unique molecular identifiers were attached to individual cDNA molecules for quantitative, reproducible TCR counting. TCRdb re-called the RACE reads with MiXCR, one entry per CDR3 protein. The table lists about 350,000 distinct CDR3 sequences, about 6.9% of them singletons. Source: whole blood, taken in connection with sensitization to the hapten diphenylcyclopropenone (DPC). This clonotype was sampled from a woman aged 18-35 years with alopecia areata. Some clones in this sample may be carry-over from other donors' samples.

The CDR3 reads CASSATLGVTEAFF. CDR3 DNA sequence: TGCGCCAGCAGCGCGACATTGGGAGTCACTGAAGCTTTCTTT. The chain is built from TRBV10-2 and TRBJ1-1, with D unresolved. This CDR3 is built from 14 residues. The V and J ends lost 6 bases and 4 bases respectively, with 15 bases between them. The germline V gene has CDR1 WSHSY and CDR2 SAAADI.